What follows are 28 T cell receptor beta chains derived from one specimen sequenced in a study of regulatory T cells in long-lasting Graves disease. Combining iRepertoire HTBI primers with Arm-PCR of CDR3 regions, the authors built TCR beta libraries. TCRdb itself ran the multiplex PCR reads through MiXCR, one entry per CDR3 protein. The sample includes about 610,000 distinct CDR3 sequences, 16% of them seen just once. The time point denotes: newly diagnosed GD, antithyroid drugs for less than 3 months. The TCR library was made from RNA that had been extracted from PBMCs in TRIzol. The sample was also linked to a second study, of T cells in Graves' hyperthyroidism and ophthalmopathy.

The specimen was peripheral blood mononuclear cells (PBMCs), collected at new diagnosis, from a patient treated with antithyroid drugs. All receptors derive from a man younger than 30 with Graves disease.

The chain employs TRBV10-1 and TRBJ2-7; 7 bases line up with TRBD2. V lost 2 bases to trimming and J lost 3 bases; unmatched junction nucleotides: 4. Germline V gene lookup returns CDR1 WNHNN and CDR2 SYGVQD (reference sequence). This CDR3 comprises 14 residues. The CDR3 DNA sequence: TGCGCCAGCAGTGAGGGCCCGGGGGGCTACGAGCAGTACTTC. It is translated as CASSEGPGGYEQYF.

Only a few counts were recorded for this clonotype. The rearrangement links TRBV18 to TRBJ2-1; possibly TRBD2 for D (5 bases). V gave up 3 bases and J gave up 1 base, with 16 bases separating them. Germline V gives CDR1 KGHSH, CDR2 LQKENI. The CDR3 loop spans 17 amino acids. The CDR3 here is CASSPVGNRGSYNEQFF. In DNA, the CDR3 is TGTGCCAGCTCACCCGTAGGTAACCGAGGGTCCTACAATGAGCAGTTCTTC.

This clonotype has a handful of counts. The chain joins TRBV7-9 to TRBJ2-3; D may be TRBD1 (6 bases). The germline V and J ends were trimmed by 1 base and 3 bases, with 11 bases remaining between them. Germline loops: CDR1 SEHNR, CDR2 FQNEAQ (reference sequence). The CDR3 consists of 15 residues. CDR3 DNA sequence: TGTGCCAGCAGCTTAGGGGGGCTAGCTACAGATACGCAGTATTTT. Its protein is CASSLGGLATDTQYF.

In this sample, this clonotype turned up a few times. This chain joins TRBV28 and TRBJ2-3; tentatively, D is TRBD1 (6 bases). CDR1 and CDR2 (germline): MDHEN, SYDVKM. Between the trimmed V and J ends, which lost 3 bases and 5 bases, there was a span of 9 bases. The CDR3 sequence is 13 residues long. In DNA form, the CDR3 reads TGTGCCAGCAGTTTGATCAGGGGAGATACGCAGTATTTT. Its translation is CASSLIRGDTQYF.

The genes are TRBV27 and TRBJ2-2; D could derive from TRBD1 or TRBD2 (5 bases each). There are 14 residues in the CDR3. With 3 bases removed from V and 5 bases from J, the gap between germline ends came to 10 bases. In germline, CDR1 is MNHEY, CDR2 SMNVEV (reference sequence). In DNA form, the CDR3 reads TGTGCCAGCAGTTTCGGGACGGAGACCGGGGAGCTGTTTTTT. As protein: CASSFGTETGELFF.

This clonotype was counted at least ten times. The chain uses TRBV6-1 and TRBJ2-7; 7 bases map to TRBD1. The CDR3 covers 15 residues. Per the germline V gene, CDR1 is MNHNS and CDR2 is SASEGT. Trimming cost V 5 bases and J 3 bases; bases outside gene matches: 10. The CDR3 reads CASSQYRGSGYEQYF. The CDR3 coding sequence is TGTGCCAGCAGTCAGTACAGGGGATCCGGCTACGAGCAGTACTTC.

The V and J genes are TRBV10-3 and TRBJ1-4; D possibly corresponds to TRBD1 (5 bases). CDR3 length: 12 amino acids. CDR1 ENHRY and CDR2 SYGVKD come from the germline V gene. V was clipped by 9 bases and J by 3 bases, with 8 bases between them. CDR3 loop: CAIKGSNEKLFF. The CDR3 nucleotides are TGTGCCATAAAGGGGTCTAATGAAAAACTGTTTTTT.

This clonotype was observed at least ten times. The chain has TRBV27 and TRBJ2-1, with 9 nucleotides matching TRBD2. This CDR3 comprises 16 residues. With 6 bases clipped from V and 4 bases from J, the junction kept 10 bases outside the gene matches. Per the germline V gene, CDR1 is MNHEY and CDR2 is SMNVEV (reference sequence). The CDR3 protein is CASSSSGSGRYNEQFF. CDR3 nucleotides: TGTGCCAGCAGCAGTAGCGGGAGCGGGCGGTACAATGAGCAGTTCTTC.

This rearrangement joins TRBV29-1 to TRBJ2-7; D is unresolved. V lost 4 bases, J lost 0 bases, and 10 bases lay in between. CDR3 length: 13 residues. The germline V gene encodes CDR1 SQVTM and CDR2 ANQGSEA. The CDR3 is CSVAISVSYEQYF. DNA of the CDR3: TGCAGCGTTGCGATTTCAGTCTCCTACGAGCAGTACTTC.

This clonotype was detected many times. This chain uses TRBV10-3 with TRBJ1-2, with D perhaps TRBD1 (5 bases). Germline V gene data show CDR1 as ENHRY and CDR2 as SYGVKD. CDR3 length equals 14 residues. V dropped 1 base and J dropped 6 bases, with 12 bases sitting between them. The CDR3 loop reads CAISEFRGSDGYTF. CDR3 DNA: TGTGCCATCAGTGAGTTCCGGGGGAGCGATGGCTACACCTTC.

This clonotype is a singleton in its sample. This chain joins TRBV10-2 and TRBJ1-3; 7 bases align to TRBD1. Germline CDR1 and CDR2: WSHSY and SAAADI. CDR3 size: 14 residues. V lost 6 bases and J lost 2; bases outside the gene matches: 4. CDR3 sequence reads: CASREDRTGNTIYF. Here the CDR3 DNA reads TGCGCCAGCAGGGAGGACAGGACTGGAAACACCATATATTTT.

In this sample, this clonotype turned up many times. V and J are TRBV12-3 or TRBV12-4 and TRBJ2-7; TRBD2 agrees at 12 bases. The CDR3 contains 15 residues. The V and J ends lost 6 bases and 5 bases, in that order; junction bases with no gene match: 8. CDR3 amino acids: CASRSTSGRRDEQYF. The DNA for the CDR3 is TGTGCCAGCAGGAGTACTAGCGGGAGGAGGGACGAGCAGTACTTC.

This clonotype was seen ten or more times. This rearrangement joins TRBV6-1 to TRBJ2-7; 13 positions match TRBD2. J lost 5 bases, V lost 6 bases, and 7 bases had no gene match. Germline CDR1 reads MNHNS; CDR2 reads SASEGT. The CDR3 consists of 15 residues. For the CDR3, the DNA is TGTGCCAGCAGCGATACTAGCGGGAGGGAACACGAGCAGTACTTC. Its protein is CASSDTSGREHEQYF.

This chain connects TRBV27 to TRBJ2-1, with TRBD2 matching 7 bases. CDR1 MNHEY and CDR2 SMNVEV come from the germline V gene (reference sequence). The trim removed 5 bases at V and 0 bases at J, leaving 4 bases unmatched. The CDR3 spans 15 residues. CDR3 DNA sequence: TGTGCCAGCAGTACTAGCGAGCGCTCCTACAATGAGCAGTTCTTC. Translating it yields CASSTSERSYNEQFF.

This clonotype has only a few counts. The rearrangement joins TRBV9 to TRBJ2-3; 14 positions match TRBD2. The ends lost 4 bases at V and 10 bases at J; junction bases unmatched: 11. The CDR3 sequence is 16 residues long. Germline assignment: CDR1 SGDLS and CDR2 YYNGEE. CDR3 residues: CASSMGTSGSFSAQYF. Written as DNA, the CDR3 is TGTGCCAGCAGCATGGGGACTAGCGGGAGTTTTTCAGCGCAGTATTTT.

J is TRBJ2-2 and V is TRBV6-5; D is possibly TRBD1 (6 bases). V shed 0 bases and J shed 7 bases, with 18 bases lying between them. Germline lookup yields CDR1 MNHEY and CDR2 SVGAGI. There are 17 residues in the CDR3. CDR3 coding DNA: TGTGCCAGCAGTTACTCGGGGGCAGTCGGGGAATACGGGGAGCTGTTTTTT. Protein product: CASSYSGAVGEYGELFF.

This clonotype was observed a handful of times. The rearrangement uses TRBV20-1 and TRBJ2-5, with 7 bases lining up with TRBD2. Germline V gene data show CDR1 as DFQATT and CDR2 as SNEGSKA (reference sequence). The junction had 12 bases not matched to a gene; V was cut back by 6 bases and J by 2 bases. The CDR3 runs 15 residues. The CDR3 here is CSARKSLAVQETQYF. The CDR3 DNA sequence: TGCAGTGCGCGAAAGAGTCTAGCGGTACAAGAGACCCAGTACTTC.

The sample holds many counts of this clonotype. This chain connects TRBV7-2 to TRBJ2-7; D is uncertain. The V end lost 6 bases, the J end lost 1 base, and 10 bases lay between the germline ends. CDR1 and CDR2 (germline): SGHTA, FQGNSA. This CDR3 comprises 13 residues. CDR3 protein: CASRAGASYEQYF. The DNA for the CDR3 is TGTGCCAGCAGGGCAGGCGCTTCCTACGAGCAGTACTTC. The full variable domain, with the rest looked up from reference TRBV7-2 and TRBJ2-7, is GAGVSQSPSNKVTEKGKDVELRCDPISGHTALYWYRQSLGQGLEFLIYFQGNSAPDKSGLPSDRFSAERTGGSVSTLTIQRTQQEDSAVYLCASRAGASYEQYFGPGTRLTVT.

There are many counts of this clonotype. This chain joins TRBV6-2 or TRBV6-3 and TRBJ1-5; no firm D call. The CDR3 has 12 amino acids. With 2 bases removed from V and 9 bases from J, the gap between germline ends came to 8 bases. Germline V gives CDR1 MNHEY, CDR2 SVGEGT. CDR3: CASSYPLGPQHF. CDR3 DNA sequence: TGTGCCAGCAGTTACCCCTTGGGGCCCCAGCATTTT.

This clonotype was counted ten times or more. V and J are TRBV6-2 or TRBV6-3 and TRBJ1-2; TRBD1 agrees at 7 bases. V shed 2 bases and J 4 bases; nucleotides not matched to a gene: 7. The CDR3 runs 15 residues. Germline V gene sequence: CDR1 MNHEY, CDR2 SVGEGT. The CDR3 DNA reads TGTGCCAGCAGTTACCCGACAGGGTCTAGCTATGGCTACACCTTC. It encodes CASSYPTGSSYGYTF.

The rearrangement joins TRBV5-1 to TRBJ2-3; D might be TRBD1 (6 bases). Trimming took 3 bases from V and 6 from J, leaving 11 bases between them. The CDR3 loop spans 13 amino acids. CDR1 SGHRS and CDR2 YFSETQ come from the germline V gene. CDR3 coding DNA: TGCGCCAGCAGCTGGACAGAGGGGGATACGCAGTATTTT. The encoded protein is CASSWTEGDTQYF.

The chain couples TRBV27 to TRBJ2-7, with 10 bases identical to TRBD2. This CDR3 region has 15 residues. V lost 6 bases to trimming and J lost 4 bases; unmatched junction nucleotides: 9. Germline CDR1 reads MNHEY; CDR2 reads SMNVEV (reference sequence). CDR3 protein: CASSFWTSGPYEQYF. Written as DNA, the CDR3 is TGTGCCAGCAGCTTTTGGACTAGCGGCCCTTACGAGCAGTACTTC.

This clonotype has at least ten counts. The chain has TRBV6-2 or TRBV6-3 and TRBJ2-3; D tentatively fits TRBD1 or TRBD2 (5 bases each). V shed 6 bases and J shed 3 bases, with 16 bases lying between them. The CDR3 covers 15 residues. Per germline, CDR1 MNHEY and CDR2 SVGEGT. This chain's CDR3 is CASSTPGRPTDTQYF. The CDR3 region has the DNA TGTGCCAGCAGCACCCCGGGACGACCGACAGATACGCAGTATTTT.

This clonotype was recorded many times. The chain joins TRBV20-1 to TRBJ1-1, with 9 bases that match TRBD1. Trimming took 0 bases from V and 5 from J; bases not matched to a gene: 4. CDR3 length: 14 residues. The V gene's germline CDR1 is DFQATT and CDR2 SNEGSKA (reference sequence). This chain's CDR3 is CSAREGGTGTEAFF. DNA of the CDR3: TGCAGTGCTAGAGAGGGGGGGACAGGGACTGAAGCTTTCTTT.

This clonotype showed up many times. The rearrangement joins TRBV7-8 to TRBJ2-1; tentatively, D is TRBD2 (5 bases). The CDR3 extends over 16 amino acids. The V gene lost 6 bases and the J gene lost 2 bases, with 17 bases spanning the gap. CDR1 and CDR2 (germline): SGHVS, FQNEAQ. The CDR3 is CASSTMRAGAYNEQFF. DNA of the CDR3: TGTGCCAGCAGTACAATGAGGGCGGGCGCCTACAATGAGCAGTTCTTC.

The V gene is TRBV10-3, the J gene TRBJ2-7; D call uncertain. Trimming pared 2 bases from V and 0 bases from J, leaving 11 bases between. The CDR3 length is 15 residues. Looked up from germline, CDR1 is ENHRY and CDR2 is SYGVKD. DNA of the CDR3: TGTGCCATCAGTGAGGAGTACGACACCTCCTACGAGCAGTACTTC. Its protein product is CAISEEYDTSYEQYF.

This clonotype showed up many times. The J gene is TRBJ1-5, the V gene TRBV27; D unclear. This CDR3 region has 15 residues. Germline CDR1 and CDR2: MNHEY and SMNVEV (reference sequence). Trimming removed 6 bases from V and 0 bases from J, with 12 bases in between. The CDR3 protein is CASRSTVYSNQPQHF. CDR3 DNA: TGTGCCAGCAGATCGACGGTTTATAGCAATCAGCCCCAGCATTTT.

This clonotype has only a few counts. This chain joins TRBV10-2 and TRBJ1-2; 8 positions match TRBD1. Germline-derived CDR1 and CDR2 are WSHSY and SAAADI. This CDR3 is built from 14 residues. V lost 6 bases and J lost 4; bases outside the gene matches: 7. The CDR3 DNA reads TGCGCCAGCAGCGTTTCAGGGGGCGGCTATGGCTACACCTTC. Its translation is CASSVSGGGYGYTF.